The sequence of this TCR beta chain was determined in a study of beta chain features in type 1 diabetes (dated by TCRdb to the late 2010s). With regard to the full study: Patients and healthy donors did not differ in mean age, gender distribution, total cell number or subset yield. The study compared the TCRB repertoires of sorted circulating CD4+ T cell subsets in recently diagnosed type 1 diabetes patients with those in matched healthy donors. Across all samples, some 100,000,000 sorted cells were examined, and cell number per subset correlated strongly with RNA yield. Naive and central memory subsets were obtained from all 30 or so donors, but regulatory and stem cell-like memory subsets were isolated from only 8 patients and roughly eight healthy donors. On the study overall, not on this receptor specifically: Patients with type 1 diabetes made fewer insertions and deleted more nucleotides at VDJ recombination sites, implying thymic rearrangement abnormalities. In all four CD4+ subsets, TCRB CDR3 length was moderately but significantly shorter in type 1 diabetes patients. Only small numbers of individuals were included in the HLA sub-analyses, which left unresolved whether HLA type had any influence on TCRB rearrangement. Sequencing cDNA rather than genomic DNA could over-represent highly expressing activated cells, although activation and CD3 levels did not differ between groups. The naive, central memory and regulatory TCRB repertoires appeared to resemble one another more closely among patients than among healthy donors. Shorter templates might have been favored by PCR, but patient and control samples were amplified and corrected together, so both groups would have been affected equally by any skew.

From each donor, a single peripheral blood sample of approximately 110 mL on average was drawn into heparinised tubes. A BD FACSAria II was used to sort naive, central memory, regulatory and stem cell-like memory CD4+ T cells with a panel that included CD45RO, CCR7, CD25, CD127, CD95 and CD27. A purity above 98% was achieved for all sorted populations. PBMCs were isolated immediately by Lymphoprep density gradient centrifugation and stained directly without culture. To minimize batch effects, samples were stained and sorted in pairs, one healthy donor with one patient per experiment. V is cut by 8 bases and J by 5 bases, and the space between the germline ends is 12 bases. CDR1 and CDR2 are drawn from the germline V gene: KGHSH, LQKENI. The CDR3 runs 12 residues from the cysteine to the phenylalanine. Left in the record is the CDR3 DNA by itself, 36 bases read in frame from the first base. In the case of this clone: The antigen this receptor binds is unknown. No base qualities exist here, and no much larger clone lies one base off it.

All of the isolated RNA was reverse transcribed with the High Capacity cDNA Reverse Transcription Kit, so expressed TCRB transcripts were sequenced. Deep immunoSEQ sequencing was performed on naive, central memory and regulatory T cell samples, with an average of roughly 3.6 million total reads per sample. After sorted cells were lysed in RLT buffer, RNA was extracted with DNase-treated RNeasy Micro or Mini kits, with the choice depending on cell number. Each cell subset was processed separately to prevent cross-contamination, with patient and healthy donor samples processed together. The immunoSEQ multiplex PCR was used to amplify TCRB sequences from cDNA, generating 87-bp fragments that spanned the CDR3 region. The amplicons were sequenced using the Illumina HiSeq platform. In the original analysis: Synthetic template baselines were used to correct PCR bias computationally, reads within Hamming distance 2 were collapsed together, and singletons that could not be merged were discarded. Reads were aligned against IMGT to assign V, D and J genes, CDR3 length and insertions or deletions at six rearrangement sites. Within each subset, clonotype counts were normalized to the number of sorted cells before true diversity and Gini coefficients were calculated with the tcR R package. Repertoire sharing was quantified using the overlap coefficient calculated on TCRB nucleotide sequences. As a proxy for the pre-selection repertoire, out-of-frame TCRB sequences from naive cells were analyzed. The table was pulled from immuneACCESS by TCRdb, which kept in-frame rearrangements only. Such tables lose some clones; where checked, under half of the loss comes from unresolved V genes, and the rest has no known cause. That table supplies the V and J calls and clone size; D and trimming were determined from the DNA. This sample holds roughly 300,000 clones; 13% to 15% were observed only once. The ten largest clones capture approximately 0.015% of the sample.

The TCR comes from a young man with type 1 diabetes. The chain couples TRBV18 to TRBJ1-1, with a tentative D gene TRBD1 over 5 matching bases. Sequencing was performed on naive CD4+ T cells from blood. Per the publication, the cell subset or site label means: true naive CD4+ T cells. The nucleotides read TGTGCCAGCGCGCCAGGGATGACTGAAGCTTTCTTT. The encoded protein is CASAPGMTEAFF.